This is a list of T cell receptor beta chains from one sample in a study of blood T cell repertoires in COVID-19. Sequencing used immunoSEQ multiplex PCR; TCRdb keeps in-frame clones, though not all of them. The table includes over 200,000 clones, more than 70% detected once. Material: peripheral blood. These receptors were obtained from a woman aged 55-69 years with acute or convalescent COVID-19. Each CDR3 is given with its conserved first and last residue. Fields, in order: clone size, J gene, D gene, V gene, CDR3 DNA, CDR3 protein. The D gene is left open where the match is weak. Where a row states a size, it is once, few, many or the class of an expanded clone; other rows omit it.

once TRBJ1-1 - TRBV19 TGTGCCAGCATAGCGGGACAATTGAACACTGAAGCTTTCTTT CASIAGQLNTEAFF
- TRBJ2-6 - TRBV7-3 TGTGCCAGCAGCTCCCGACAGGACGGGGCCAACGTCCTGACTTTC CASSSRQDGANVLTF
- TRBJ1-6 TRBD1 TRBV9 TGTGCCAGCAGCGGGATGACAGGGGGGAATTCACCCCTCCACTTT CASSGMTGGNSPLHF
- TRBJ1-3 - TRBV19 TGTGCCAGTAGTCCCAGGAGGGGATATGGAAACACCATATATTTT CASSPRRGYGNTIYF
- TRBJ1-6 TRBD1 TRBV30 TGTGCCTGCCTGACAGGGGCCCTGAGCTCCTATAATTCACCCCTCCACTTT CACLTGALSSYNSPLHF
- TRBJ2-3 TRBD2 TRBV5-1 TGCGCCAGCAGGCTAGCGGGAGGGCCCCCAGATACGCAGTATTTT CASRLAGGPPDTQYF
- TRBJ1-1 - TRBV19 TGTGCCAGTAACCCTCAGGGCCGTGGTGAAGCTTTCTTT CASNPQGRGEAFF
- TRBJ2-7 TRBD1 TRBV2 TGTGCCAGCAGTGAGGACAGGGTGCTAACCCTCATCTACGAGCAGTACTTC CASSEDRVLTLIYEQYF
- TRBJ1-1 TRBD1 TRBV5-6 TGTGCCAGCAGCCCCGGGACAGGGAGATTGAACACTGAAGCTTTCTTT CASSPGTGRLNTEAFF
- TRBJ1-1 TRBD1 TRBV6-2/TRBV6-3 TGTGCCAGCAGTTATTCGGGACAGGGGGTCAACACTGAAGCTTTCTTT CASSYSGQGVNTEAFF
- TRBJ1-1 - TRBV29-1 TGCAGCGTTGGGCTCCGGGGGGCCAACACTGAAGCTTTCTTT CSVGLRGANTEAFF
- TRBJ2-7 TRBD1 TRBV28 TGTGCCAGCAGAGGACAGGTCTACGAGCAGTACTTC CASRGQVYEQYF
- TRBJ1-5 - TRBV10-2 TGCGCCAGCAGTGGGAGGGATCTATTTAGCAATCAGCCCCAGCATTTT CASSGRDLFSNQPQHF
- TRBJ2-5 - TRBV10-1 TGCGCCAGCAGTGAGGGGGGGAGACAAGAGACCCAGTACTTC CASSEGGRQETQYF
- TRBJ2-7 - TRBV19 TGTGCCAGTAGTATAGGCCCCGAGAGGGCCTACGAGCAGTACTTC CASSIGPERAYEQYF
- TRBJ2-3 - TRBV5-1 TGCGCCAGCAGCCCGGGAGACAGTCAAGATACGCAGTATTTT CASSPGDSQDTQYF
- TRBJ1-1 - TRBV30 TGTGCCTGGACAGTCAGGGATGAAGCTTTCTTT CAWTVRDEAFF
- TRBJ2-6 TRBD1 TRBV19 TGTGCCAGTAGTATTGGGACAGGGGGGACATCGGGGGCCAACGTCCTGACTTTC CASSIGTGGTSGANVLTF
- TRBJ1-6 - TRBV18 TGTGCCAGCTCACCAGGGCCTAGCGAATCACCCCTCCACTTT CASSPGPSESPLHF
- TRBJ1-2 - TRBV3-1/TRBV3-2 TGTGCCAGCAGCCAAGGGACTACGGTTGGCTACACCTTC CASSQGTTVGYTF
- TRBJ2-3 - TRBV11-2 TGTGCCAGCAGCATACGGCAGGGAAAGTACACAGATACGCAGTATTTT CASSIRQGKYTDTQYF
- TRBJ1-1 TRBD1 TRBV3-1/TRBV3-2 TGTGCCAGCAGCCCCCGGGACAGCGCGAACACTGAAGCTTTCTTT CASSPRDSANTEAFF
- TRBJ1-1 - TRBV29-1 TGCAGCGTTGAAGGACAGAGGATGAACACTGAAGCTTTCTTT CSVEGQRMNTEAFF
- TRBJ1-5 - TRBV10-3 TGTGCCATCAGCACGGGCGACAGTAGCAATCAGCCCCAGCATTTT CAISTGDSSNQPQHF
few TRBJ2-2 TRBD1 TRBV3-1/TRBV3-2 TGTGCCAGCAGCCCCGACAGGGTTAGCACCGGGGAGCTGTTTTTT CASSPDRVSTGELFF
- TRBJ1-5 - TRBV6-1 TGTGCCAGCAGTGAACTCAGGGAGGATCAGCCCCAGCATTTT CASSELREDQPQHF
- TRBJ1-2 - TRBV6-5 TGTGCCAGCAGTTCGTCCGGAGGGTGGGGCTACACCTTC CASSSSGGWGYTF
once TRBJ1-5 TRBD1 TRBV18 TGTGCCAGCTCACCCGGAGTGCGACAGGGGGTCAATCAGCCCCAGCATTTT CASSPGVRQGVNQPQHF
- TRBJ1-5 TRBD1 TRBV7-9 TGTGCCAGCAGCTTGGACAGGGGCATTCGAAGCAATCAGCCCCAGCATTTT CASSLDRGIRSNQPQHF
- TRBJ2-1 - TRBV5-1 TGCGCCAGCAGCCGCGGTAGCTCCTACAATGAGCAGTTCTTC CASSRGSSYNEQFF
- TRBJ1-2 TRBD1 TRBV30 TGTGCCTGGAGTGTACGGGACAGCTATGGCTACACCTTC CAWSVRDSYGYTF
- TRBJ1-5 - TRBV28 TGTGCCAGCACCTCTACCGGGACATTCCAGCCCCAGCATTTT CASTSTGTFQPQHF
- TRBJ1-2 - TRBV7-9 TGTGCCAGCAGCGGAGGCAGCTCTCGGGGCTACACCTTC CASSGGSSRGYTF
- TRBJ2-5 TRBD2 TRBV4-1 TGCGCCAGCAGCCAATTAGCGGGGGCCGCGGAGACCCAGTACTTC CASSQLAGAAETQYF
- TRBJ2-1 TRBD1 TRBV9 TGTGCCAGCAGCGGGAGAAACAGGGGGACGTTTTTCGACAATGAGCAGTTCTTC CASSGRNRGTFFDNEQFF
few TRBJ1-1 - TRBV7-2 TGTGCCAGCAGCTTAGAAATCCGCACTGAAGCTTTCTTT CASSLEIRTEAFF
- TRBJ2-3 - TRBV14 TGTGCCAGCAGCCGTGAGGTGCCGGGGGCAGATACGCAGTATTTT CASSREVPGADTQYF
- TRBJ1-2 TRBD1 TRBV28 TGTGCCAGCAGTCCGACAGGGGCGCGGGTCTTCTATGGCTACACCTTC CASSPTGARVFYGYTF
- TRBJ1-6 - TRBV19 TGTGCCAGTAGTCACCCCGGGGGGGAGAATTCACCCCTCCACTTT CASSHPGGENSPLHF
- TRBJ2-1 TRBD1 TRBV27 TGTGCCAGCAGTTCCCCCGGACAGGGTTTCTACAATGAGCAGTTCTTC CASSSPGQGFYNEQFF
- TRBJ1-2 - TRBV27 TGTGCCAGCAGTTTAGACGGGACTTTCTATGGCTACACCTTC CASSLDGTFYGYTF
once TRBJ2-7 TRBD1 TRBV2 TGTGCCAGCAGTGTGGACAGGGCCTACGAGCAGTACTTC CASSVDRAYEQYF
- TRBJ1-1 - TRBV12-3/TRBV12-4 TGTGCCAGCAGTTTGGGAGTGAACACTGAAGCTTTCTTT CASSLGVNTEAFF
- TRBJ1-4 - TRBV4-2 TGTGCCAGCAGCCACGAATCGGGAGGGGGAAAACTGTTTTTT CASSHESGGGKLFF
- TRBJ2-2 - TRBV7-3 TGTGCCAGCAGCCCTATGGACAGACCCGGGGAGCTGTTTTTT CASSPMDRPGELFF
- TRBJ2-7 - TRBV12-3/TRBV12-4 TGTGCCAGCAGTCAAGTAGCAAACTACGAGCAGTACTTC CASSQVANYEQYF